These T cell receptor beta chains were read from a single sample in a study of T cells in Graves' hyperthyroidism and ophthalmopathy. TCRdb analysed the multiplex PCR reads with MiXCR anew, one entry per CDR3 protein. The table lists about 260,000 distinct CDR3 sequences, approximately 26% of them singletons. The specimen was blood. The receptors derive from a man aged 40-49 years with Graves' hyperthyroidism that later progressed to Graves' ophthalmopathy. Each CDR3 is given with its conserved first and last residue. Each record gives: J gene, D gene, clone size, V gene, CDR3 protein, CDR3 DNA. A D gene is named only where the DNA matches it firmly. The size field is filled for only some rows; it gives once, few, many or a size class.

>TRBJ2-7|TRBD1|.|TRBV19
CASSIGTAAYEQYF
TGTGCCAGTAGTATTGGGACAGCAGCCTACGAGCAGTACTTC
>TRBJ2-7|.|.|TRBV5-1
CASSLGISPTAGSYEQYF
TGCGCCAGCAGCTTGGGGATCAGCCCCACAGCTGGTTCCTACGAGCAGTACTTC
>TRBJ2-5|.|.|TRBV12-3/TRBV12-4
CASSSYTEETQYF
TGTGCCAGCAGTTCCTACACCGAAGAGACCCAGTACTTC
>TRBJ2-5|TRBD1|many|TRBV24-1
CATSDPGQGGETQYF
TGTGCCACCAGTGATCCGGGACAGGGGGGAGAGACCCAGTACTTC
>TRBJ2-7|TRBD2|many|TRBV7-6
CASSLVAGEYEQYF
TGTGCCAGCAGCTTAGTAGCGGGAGAATACGAGCAGTACTTC
>TRBJ2-7|TRBD2|.|TRBV7-8
CASSRKGTSGRVEQYF
TGTGCCAGCAGCCGAAAGGGGACTAGCGGGAGGGTTGAGCAGTACTTC
>TRBJ2-5|.|.|TRBV6-5
CASSYGLAKTQYF
TGTGCCAGCAGTTATGGGTTGGCGAAGACCCAGTACTTC
>TRBJ2-2|TRBD1|many|TRBV5-1
CASSLGGADAGELFF
TGCGCCAGCAGCTTAGGGGGCGCCGATGCCGGGGAGCTGTTTTTT
>TRBJ2-5|TRBD2|few|TRBV12-3/TRBV12-4
CASRPRTSGRALEAQYF
TGTGCCAGCAGACCAAGGACTAGCGGGAGGGCATTGGAGGCCCAGTACTTC
>TRBJ1-3|TRBD1|.|TRBV12-5
CASGLDRSSWNTIYF
TGTGCTAGTGGCCTGGACAGGTCGAGTTGGAACACCATATATTTT
>TRBJ2-4|.|many|TRBV15
CATSLVAKNIQYF
TGTGCCACCAGCCTTGTAGCCAAAAACATTCAGTACTTC
>TRBJ2-7|.|many|TRBV15
CATSRDPKGEQYF
TGTGCCACCAGCAGAGACCCAAAAGGGGAGCAGTACTTC
>TRBJ1-1|.|many|TRBV20-1
CSARDGQNTEAFF
TGCAGTGCTAGAGATGGTCAAAACACTGAAGCTTTCTTT
>TRBJ1-6|TRBD1|.|TRBV6-1
CASGSGTGVPPLHF
TGTGCCAGCGGCTCCGGGACAGGGGTACCACCCCTCCACTTT
>TRBJ2-7|.|.|TRBV12-3/TRBV12-4
CASSSELAHYEQYF
TGTGCCAGCAGTTCAGAACTGGCCCACTACGAGCAGTACTTC
>TRBJ1-1|TRBD1|many|TRBV5-1
CASSLGDRWNTEAFF
TGCGCCAGCAGCTTGGGGGACAGATGGAACACTGAAGCTTTCTTT
>TRBJ1-5|.|many|TRBV27
CASSDRGGMGNQPQHF
TGTGCCAGCTCCGACAGAGGAGGAATGGGCAATCAGCCCCAGCATTTT
>TRBJ2-4|.|many|TRBV6-1
CASSEAANIQYF
TGTGCCAGCAGTGAAGCGGCAAACATTCAGTACTTC
>TRBJ2-5|.|many|TRBV12-3/TRBV12-4
CASSQVAAAETQYF
TGTGCCAGCAGCCAAGTTGCCGCGGCGGAGACCCAGTACTTC
>TRBJ2-2|.|many|TRBV15
CATSREAGIPAGELFF
TGTGCCACCAGCAGAGAGGCGGGAATTCCCGCCGGGGAGCTGTTTTTT
>TRBJ2-7|.|many|TRBV12-3/TRBV12-4
CASSLRDRSEQYF
TGTGCCAGCAGCTTACGGGATCGTTCCGAGCAGTACTTC
>TRBJ1-5|.|many|TRBV18
CASSPSNTDNQPQHF
TGTGCCAGCTCACCATCAAACACCGACAATCAGCCCCAGCATTTT
>TRBJ2-7|.|.|TRBV11-2
CASSLADDYEQYF
TGTGCCAGCAGCTTAGCGGACGACTACGAGCAGTACTTC
>TRBJ2-7|TRBD1|.|TRBV6-2/TRBV6-3
CASSYRLGQGGYEQYF
TGTGCCAGCAGTTACCGCCTGGGACAGGGGGGGTACGAGCAGTACTTC
>TRBJ2-7|.|many|TRBV29-1
CSVGAGGYEQYF
TGCAGCGTTGGGGCAGGGGGGTACGAGCAGTACTTC
>TRBJ2-7|.|many|TRBV12-3/TRBV12-4
CASRKGGDPTKQYF
TGTGCCAGCAGAAAGGGCGGGGACCCTACGAAGCAGTACTTC
>TRBJ1-2|.|many|TRBV29-1
CSVPREAGTDYGYTF
TGCAGCGTCCCCCGAGAGGCAGGGACGGACTATGGCTACACCTTC
>TRBJ1-5|.|.|TRBV28
CASSYGTPGVGQPQHF
TGTGCCAGCAGTTACGGGACTCCCGGCGTGGGTCAGCCCCAGCATTTT
>TRBJ2-2|TRBD1|many|TRBV6-5
CASSRQGTGELFF
TGTGCCAGCAGTAGACAGGGGACCGGGGAGCTGTTTTTT
>TRBJ2-5|TRBD2|many|TRBV3-1
CASSQVVGGLAGVRETQYF
TGTGCCAGCAGCCAAGTCGTGGGGGGACTAGCGGGAGTGCGAGAGACCCAGTACTTC
>TRBJ1-1|.|many|TRBV30
CAWRLLNTEAFF
TGTGCCTGGAGATTGTTGAACACTGAAGCTTTCTTT
>TRBJ1-2|.|few|TRBV6-5
CASSYSSYNYGYTF
TGTGCCAGCAGTTACTCAAGTTATAACTATGGCTACACCTTC
>TRBJ2-2|.|.|TRBV4-2
CASSQEVGTLPGAGNTGELFF
TGTGCCAGCAGCCAAGAAGTTGGGACCCTCCCAGGGGCGGGAAACACCGGGGAGCTGTTTTTT
>TRBJ1-2|.|many|TRBV12-3/TRBV12-4
CASLLGGNYGYTF
TGTGCCAGCCTCCTGGGAGGGAACTATGGCTACACCTTC
>TRBJ2-7|TRBD2|many|TRBV6-2/TRBV6-3
CASSSTSGTPDEQYF
TGTGCCAGCAGTTCCACTAGCGGAACCCCTGACGAGCAGTACTTC
>TRBJ2-3|.|once|TRBV6-1
CASGMTGAADTQYF
TGTGCCAGCGGCATGACAGGTGCGGCAGATACGCAGTATTTT
>TRBJ2-7|.|.|TRBV11-3
CASSFEAIYEQYF
TGTGCCAGCAGCTTTGAGGCCATCTACGAGCAGTACTTC
>TRBJ2-5|TRBD2|many|TRBV5-5
CASSGLTSGRYQETQYF
TGTGCCAGCAGCGGGCTGACTAGCGGAAGGTACCAAGAGACCCAGTACTTC
>TRBJ2-7|TRBD2|.|TRBV3-1
CASSGGLATNYEQYF
TGTGCCAGCAGCGGAGGACTAGCGACAAATTACGAGCAGTACTTC
>TRBJ2-3|.|few|TRBV19
CASSMMWGRADTQYF
TGTGCCAGTAGTATGATGTGGGGGCGTGCAGATACGCAGTATTTT
>TRBJ2-6|TRBD2|many|TRBV7-3
CASSPREGGPDGANVLTF
TGTGCCAGCAGCCCCCGCGAGGGAGGGCCTGATGGGGCCAACGTCCTGACTTTC
>TRBJ1-5|.|many|TRBV6-1
CASSGTGANQPQHF
TGTGCCAGCAGTGGGACCGGGGCCAATCAGCCCCAGCATTTT
>TRBJ2-2|.|many|TRBV4-1
CASSQDAHRNLGELFF
TGCGCCAGCAGCCAAGATGCGCATAGGAACTTGGGGGAGCTGTTTTTT
>TRBJ2-2|TRBD2|.|TRBV12-3/TRBV12-4
CASSRDGRFGGELFF
TGTGCCAGCAGTCGTGACGGGAGGTTTGGCGGGGAGCTGTTTTTT
>TRBJ1-2|.|.|TRBV6-2/TRBV6-3
CASTKRGERGYGYTF
TGTGCCAGTACAAAGAGAGGGGAGCGCGGCTATGGCTACACCTTC
>TRBJ1-2|.|many|TRBV19
CASSMGAGSGYYGYTF
TGTGCCAGTAGTATGGGGGCAGGGTCGGGCTATTATGGCTACACCTTC
>TRBJ1-1|.|many|TRBV29-1
CSAVLRGNTEAFF
TGCAGCGCCGTCCTCAGGGGCAACACTGAAGCTTTCTTT
>TRBJ2-2|.|many|TRBV5-6
CASSRPLGDPTGELFF
TGTGCCAGCAGCCGCCCCTTAGGGGATCCCACCGGGGAGCTGTTTTTT
>TRBJ2-5|.|.|TRBV15
CASSEQRQETQYF
TGTGCCAGCAGCGAACAGCGTCAAGAGACCCAGTACTTC
>TRBJ2-7|.|many|TRBV20-1
CSARDQIEQYF
TGCAGTGCTAGAGATCAGATCGAGCAGTACTTC
>TRBJ1-1|TRBD1|many|TRBV7-8
CASSLAAGGETEAFF
TGTGCCAGCAGCTTAGCGGCAGGGGGCGAGACTGAAGCTTTCTTT
>TRBJ2-2|.|many|TRBV2
CANKRDRLGGELFF
TGTGCCAACAAACGGGACCGACTGGGCGGGGAGCTGTTTTTT
>TRBJ1-5|TRBD1|once|TRBV11-2
CASSSDRGRGNQPQHF
TGTGCCAGCAGCTCGGACAGGGGGCGAGGCAATCAGCCCCAGCATTTT
>TRBJ2-7|TRBD1|many|TRBV10-3
CATHRLATGWNYEQYF
TGTGCCACTCACCGGCTCGCGACAGGGTGGAACTACGAGCAGTACTTC
>TRBJ1-2|.|many|TRBV5-6
CASSLRPRGGYTF
TGTGCCAGCAGCTTGCGGCCACGAGGGGGCTACACCTTC
>TRBJ2-3|.|.|TRBV11-2
CASSSRLGTDTQYF
TGTGCCAGCAGCTCGAGACTGGGAACAGATACGCAGTATTTT
>TRBJ2-5|.|many|TRBV3-1
CASSQVVFQRETQYF
TGTGCCAGCAGCCAAGTGGTCTTCCAAAGAGAGACCCAGTACTTC